Each of the 19 T cell receptor beta chains below was sequenced from the same sample in a study of early T cells in non-severe SARS-CoV-2 infection. TCRdb reprocessed the 5' RACE reads via MiXCR and lists one record per CDR3 protein. The table shows about 59,000 distinct CDR3 sequences, with approximately 13% occurring only once. Sequencing was performed on whole blood, taken at baseline. The receptors shown here come from an adult who was a healthcare worker with PCR-confirmed SARS-CoV-2 infection or an uninfected control (not recorded which).

This clonotype was found many times. The genes are TRBV12-3 or TRBV12-4 and TRBJ1-6; 7 positions agree with TRBD1. The CDR3 has 14 residues. The DNA for the CDR3 is TGTGCGAGCCGCAGGGGGGCTGATAATTCACCCCTCCACTTT. It encodes CASRRGADNSPLHF.

This clonotype was recorded many times. CDR3 DNA sequence: TGCGCCAGCAGCCTTGAAGGGATTCGGGGGGAGCAGTACTTC. This gives the protein CASSLEGIRGEQYF. V is TRBV5-1 and J is TRBJ2-7; the D gene is possibly TRBD2 (6 bases). This CDR3 contains 14 residues. CDR1 and CDR2 (germline): SGHRS, YFSETQ. The V and J ends lost 4 bases and 7 bases respectively, with 18 bases between them.

This clonotype was seen only a few times. The V call is TRBV19, the J call TRBJ2-6, with a tentative D call TRBD2 (6 bases). Germline CDR1 and CDR2: LNHDA and SQIVND (reference sequence). The CDR3 has 15 residues. Trimming left V 6 bases short and J 2 bases short, with 11 bases between. CDR3 in DNA: TGTGCCAGTAGCCTGGGGGGACCTGGGGCCAACGTCCTGACTTTC. Translating it yields CASSLGGPGANVLTF.

This clonotype was found many times. The chain recombines TRBV7-9 with TRBJ2-2; D gene ambiguous. Germline CDR1 SEHNR, CDR2 FQNEAQ (reference sequence). The V and J ends lost 2 bases and 0 bases respectively, with 7 bases between them. The CDR3 sequence is 15 residues long. The CDR3 DNA reads TGTGCCAGCAGCTTAACGGACCCGAACACCGGGGAGCTGTTTTTT. Its translation is CASSLTDPNTGELFF.

The table lists this clonotype with many counts. The chain uses TRBV4-1 and TRBJ2-7; D not certain. The germline V gene encodes CDR1 MGHRA and CDR2 YSYEKL. V was pared by 0 bases and J by 3 bases, with 6 bases between. The CDR3 covers 13 residues. The CDR3 coding sequence is TGCGCCAGCAGCCAAGAAATTTTCTACGAGCAGTACTTC. Protein product: CASSQEIFYEQYF.

In its sample, this clonotype was seen a few times. The chain has TRBV4-1 and TRBJ2-1; 10 positions agree with TRBD2. Germline V lookup: CDR1 MGHRA, CDR2 YSYEKL. Trimming at V came to 2 bases and at J to 8 bases, leaving 6 bases not matched to a gene. The CDR3 covers 15 residues. The CDR3 nucleotides read TGCGCCAGCAGCCAAAAGGGACTAGCGTTGGATGAGCAGTTCTTC. Translating gives CASSQKGLALDEQFF.

This chain links TRBV9 with TRBJ2-6; unclear D gene. The germline V gene has CDR1 SGDLS and CDR2 YYNGEE. With 4 bases removed from V and 0 bases from J, the gap between germline ends came to 20 bases. The CDR3 sequence is 19 residues long. This CDR3 reads CASSPSRQSGYSGANVLTF. Here the CDR3 DNA reads TGTGCCAGCAGCCCTAGTCGGCAGTCGGGCTACTCTGGGGCCAACGTCCTGACTTTC.

This clonotype was seen a few times. The chain links TRBV10-1 to TRBJ2-3; D might be TRBD1 or TRBD2, each matching 5 bases. This CDR3 is built from 13 residues. Trimming cost V 5 bases and J 6 bases, with 12 bases left between them. The germline gives CDR1 WNHNN, CDR2 SYGVQD (reference sequence). The CDR3 region has the DNA TGCGCCAGCAGTCGGCTAGCAGGGGATACGCAGTATTTT. It is translated as CASSRLAGDTQYF.

This chain connects TRBV5-5 to TRBJ2-7; D is perhaps TRBD1 or TRBD2 (5 bases each). In germline, CDR1 is SGHKS, CDR2 YYEKEE (reference sequence). The V and J ends lost 1 base and 2 bases respectively, with 10 bases between them. The CDR3 runs 14 residues. The CDR3 is CASSLRGTPYEQYF. The CDR3 DNA reads TGTGCCAGCAGCTTGAGAGGGACGCCCTACGAGCAGTACTTC.

The J gene is TRBJ2-7, the V gene TRBV5-5; D is unresolved. Trimming left V 0 bases short and J 0 bases short, with 7 bases between. The germline V gene has CDR1 SGHKS and CDR2 YYEKEE (reference sequence). The CDR3 is 14 amino acids. CDR3 DNA: TGTGCCAGCAGCTTGGTTTCGGGCTCCTACGAGCAGTACTTC. Protein: CASSLVSGSYEQYF.

The chain couples TRBV20-1 to TRBJ2-1; 8 positions match TRBD1. V was pared by 5 bases and J by 4 bases, with 10 bases of the junction left unmatched. Germline lookup yields CDR1 DFQATT and CDR2 SNEGSKA (reference sequence). The CDR3 spans 15 residues. CDR3 loop: CSARGGQGVYNEQFF. The CDR3 DNA is TGCAGTGCTCGCGGCGGACAGGGAGTGTACAATGAGCAGTTCTTC.

The V gene is TRBV30, the J gene TRBJ1-4; D is unresolved. CDR1 and CDR2 from the germline V gene are GTSNPN and SVGIG (reference sequence). Trimming cost V 0 bases and J 5 bases, with 13 bases left between them. This CDR3 spans 15 amino acids. The CDR3 region is CAWSVPGGFNEKLFF. The CDR3 bases are TGTGCCTGGAGTGTACCCGGAGGGTTCAATGAAAAACTGTTTTTT.

This chain uses TRBV27 with TRBJ1-2, with D perhaps TRBD1 (6 bases). Trimming took off 2 bases at V and 8 bases at J, with 12 bases between the two ends. Germline V gene sequence: CDR1 MNHEY, CDR2 SMNVEV (reference sequence). The CDR3 totals 13 residues. DNA for the CDR3: TGTGCCAGCAGTTTAGAGACAGGAGGAGGCTACACCTTC. Translating gives CASSLETGGGYTF.

This clonotype turned up a few times. DNA of the CDR3: TGTGCCAGCAGCCGTCGGGGTTCATTTGAAGCTTTCTTT. Translating it yields CASSRRGSFEAFF. This chain connects TRBV6-2 or TRBV6-3 to TRBJ1-1; the D is unclear. Trimming shortened V by 6 bases and J by 7 bases, and 15 bases separated the two germline ends. Per the germline V gene, CDR1 is MNHEY and CDR2 is SVGEGT. CDR3 length: 13 residues.

This clonotype was seen many times. The chain is built from TRBV27 and TRBJ1-2, with 8 bases fitting TRBD1. The junction had 5 bases not matched to a gene; V was cut back by 6 bases and J by 5 bases. Germline V gene data show CDR1 as MNHEY and CDR2 as SMNVEV (reference sequence). The CDR3 consists of 13 residues. This chain's CDR3 is CASRRDRTYGYTF. In nucleotides, the CDR3 is TGTGCCAGCAGGAGGGACAGGACTTATGGCTACACCTTC.

This clonotype was seen ten or more times. The chain joins TRBV7-2 to TRBJ2-3, with a weak D call TRBD1 (5 bases). The germline gives CDR1 SGHTA, CDR2 FQGNSA. The CDR3 extends over 13 amino acids. The germline V and J ends were trimmed by 2 bases and 4 bases, with 7 bases remaining between them. The CDR3 bases are TGTGCCAGCAGCTTAAGGGGTTCAGATACGCAGTATTTT. Amino acid sequence: CASSLRGSDTQYF.

The CDR3, as DNA: TGTGCCAGCAGCCCGGACAGGGTTGGTGAAGCTTTCTTT. Translation: CASSPDRVGEAFF. The rearrangement joins TRBV5-4 to TRBJ1-1; TRBD1 aligns across 8 bases. Germline assignment: CDR1 SGHNT and CDR2 YYREEE (reference sequence). Trimming removed 4 bases from V and 7 bases from J; junction bases left unmatched: 6. The CDR3 extends over 13 amino acids.

This clonotype was picked up many times. The rearrangement links TRBV5-1 to TRBJ2-2, with TRBD1 identical over 9 bases. The CDR3 runs to 16 residues. Germline CDR1 SGHRS, CDR2 YFSETQ. After removal of 1 base from V and 4 bases from J, the junction contained 5 bases not matched to a gene. This chain's CDR3 is CASSLQGQGVTGELFF. For the CDR3, the DNA is TGCGCCAGCAGCTTGCAGGGACAGGGAGTCACCGGGGAGCTGTTTTTT.

This clonotype was seen at least ten times. CDR3 amino acids: CAIREQPNTDTQYF. DNA for the CDR3: TGTGCCATCAGGGAACAACCGAACACAGATACGCAGTATTTT. V is TRBV10-3 and J is TRBJ2-3; D unclear. This CDR3 spans 14 amino acids. The germline gives CDR1 ENHRY, CDR2 SYGVKD. Trimming shortened V by 6 bases and J by 2 bases, and 12 bases separated the two germline ends.